The 19 T cell receptor beta chains reported below all come from one sample, sequenced in a study of T cells in Graves' hyperthyroidism and ophthalmopathy. RNA transcripts gave rise to amplified TCR beta CDR3 regions. Researchers ran a first-round RT-PCR on the TCR CDR3 using the HTBI primer set. MiXCR, run by TCRdb on the multiplex PCR reads, gives a single entry per CDR3 protein. Of 400,000 to 500,000 distinct CDR3 sequences in the sample, roughly an eighth are singletons; the top ten hold about 5%. Specimen: blood. The receptors were sampled from a woman aged 18 to 35 with Graves' hyperthyroidism.

This clonotype was counted at least ten times. The V gene is TRBV28, the J gene TRBJ2-7; a weak D match, TRBD1 (6 bases). The V end was cut by 4 bases, the J end by 2 bases, with 15 bases between. The germline gives CDR1 MDHEN, CDR2 SYDVKM. This CDR3 is 15 amino acids long. This CDR3 is CASSSTGNSPYEQYF. For the CDR3, the DNA is TGTGCCAGCAGTTCCACAGGGAATTCCCCCTACGAGCAGTACTTC.

This clonotype was seen at least ten times. The chain links TRBV9 to TRBJ2-7; no clear D. Germline V gene sequence: CDR1 SGDLS, CDR2 YYNGEE. Trimming shortened V by 4 bases and J by 5 bases, and 13 bases separated the two germline ends. The CDR3 runs to 13 residues. The CDR3 DNA follows: TGTGCCAGCAGCCAAAGCCAGTCGGACGAGCAGTACTTC. It yields the protein CASSQSQSDEQYF.

The chain carries TRBV14 and TRBJ1-1; no clear D gene. The ends were cut back, 1 base at V and 7 bases at J, with 7 bases in the middle. CDR1 is SGHDN and CDR2 is FVKESK in the germline V gene. CDR3 length: 12 residues. CDR3 nucleotides: TGTGCCAGCAGCCAAGGGCCCTTTGAAGCTTTCTTT. Its translation: CASSQGPFEAFF. Full variable domain (remainder filled in from reference TRBV14 and TRBJ1-1): EAGVTQFPSHSVIEKGQTVTLRCDPISGHDNLYWYRRVMGKEIKFLLHFVKESKQDESGMPNNRFLAERTGGTYSTLKVQPAELEDSGVYFCASSQGPFEAFFGQGTRLTVV.

This clonotype was detected ten times or more. The chain has TRBV11-2 and TRBJ2-7; weak D call: TRBD1 (7 bases). The CDR3 length is 14 residues. Trimming cost V 6 bases and J 3 bases, with 15 bases left between them. Germline lookup yields CDR1 SGHAT and CDR2 FQNNGV. CDR3 region: CASREGTALYEQYF. In DNA, the CDR3 is TGTGCCAGCAGGGAGGGGACAGCCCTCTACGAGCAGTACTTC.

In its sample, this clonotype was seen many times. The genes are TRBV2 and TRBJ1-2, with 10 bases aligning to TRBD1. This CDR3 has 13 amino acids. Trimming removed 8 bases from V and 4 bases from J; junction bases left unmatched: 4. Germline V gene data show CDR1 as SNHLY and CDR2 as FYNNEI. CDR3 coding DNA: TGTGCCAGCCAGACAGGGGGCTCCTATGGCTACACCTTC. Protein product: CASQTGGSYGYTF. Complete variable domain (other parts from reference TRBV2 and TRBJ1-2): EPEVTQTPSHQVTQMGQEVILRCVPISNHLYFYWYRQILGQKVEFLVSFYNNEISEKSEIFDDQFSVERPDGSNFTLKIRSTKLEDSAMYFCASQTGGSYGYTFGSGTRLTVV.

This clonotype was picked up many times. The V gene is TRBV24-1, the J gene TRBJ1-1, with D tentatively TRBD1 (5 bases). Trimming pared 2 bases from V and 6 bases from J, leaving 12 bases between. The CDR3 is 14 residues long. Germline V lookup: CDR1 KGHDR, CDR2 SFDVKD. CDR3: CATSDSSAGAEAFF. In DNA, the CDR3 is TGTGCCACCAGTGATTCGAGCGCGGGGGCTGAAGCTTTCTTT.

In this sample, this clonotype turned up a few times. The V call is TRBV6-1, the J call TRBJ1-1; TRBD1 might be the D (6 bases). The CDR3 runs 15 residues. V shed 5 bases and J shed 7 bases, with 20 bases lying between them. Germline lookup yields CDR1 MNHNS and CDR2 SASEGT. The CDR3 DNA follows: TGTGCCAGCAGTTACCCACAGGGAATGGATTATGAAGCTTTCTTT. It codes for CASSYPQGMDYEAFF.

This clonotype was recorded at least ten times. The rearrangement links TRBV12-3 or TRBV12-4 to TRBJ2-3; D uncertain. Trimming left V 6 bases short and J 2 bases short, with 12 bases between. This CDR3 comprises 14 residues. This CDR3 is CASSLRPNTDTQYF. In DNA, the CDR3 is TGTGCCAGCAGCCTACGGCCGAACACAGATACGCAGTATTTT.

This clonotype came up many times. V and J are TRBV5-1 and TRBJ1-2; 11 nucleotides line up with TRBD1. V shed 0 bases and J 7 bases; nucleotides not matched to a gene: 11. CDR3 length: 17 amino acids. Germline assignment: CDR1 SGHRS and CDR2 YFSETQ. The CDR3 DNA follows: TGCGCCAGCAGCTTGGGGACAGGGGGCCCGAAAAGTAGTGGCTACACCTTC. Protein product: CASSLGTGGPKSSGYTF.

Only a few counts were recorded for this clonotype. The CDR3 spells CASSPSPGEQYF. For the CDR3, the DNA is TGTGCCAGCTCACCATCCCCGGGAGAGCAGTACTTC. This chain connects TRBV18 to TRBJ2-7; a weak D match, TRBD2 (5 bases). Per germline, CDR1 KGHSH and CDR2 LQKENI. Trimming cost V 2 bases and J 7 bases, with 9 bases left between them. CDR3 length: 12 residues.

The chain couples TRBV11-2 to TRBJ2-2, with TRBD2 identical over 7 bases. The CDR3 is 14 amino acids. J gave up 6 bases and V 2 bases, and 3 bases lay outside the gene matches. Looked up from germline, CDR1 is SGHAT and CDR2 is FQNNGV. CDR3 sequence: CASSLIGGAGELFF. Written as DNA, the CDR3 is TGTGCCAGCAGCTTAATTGGGGGGGCCGGGGAGCTGTTTTTT.

V is TRBV12-3 or TRBV12-4 and J is TRBJ2-5; 8 bases are a match to TRBD2. V trimming: 3 bases; J trimming: 6 bases; junction bases outside the gene matches: 6. CDR3 length: 14 amino acids. The CDR3 reads CASSFSGEGKTQYF. The CDR3 nucleotides are TGTGCCAGCAGTTTTAGCGGGGAGGGAAAGACCCAGTACTTC.

This clonotype was counted at least ten times. V and J are TRBV18 and TRBJ1-1; the D is unclear. Between the trimmed V and J ends, which lost 2 bases and 2 bases, there was a span of 6 bases. CDR1 is KGHSH, CDR2 LQKENI, per germline. The CDR3 covers 13 residues. The CDR3 region has the DNA TGTGCCAGCTCACCAAAAGATAACACTGAAGCTTTCTTT. Translation gives CASSPKDNTEAFF.

The V call is TRBV2, the J call TRBJ1-4; TRBD1 matches at 7 bases. Germline V gene lookup returns CDR1 SNHLY and CDR2 FYNNEI. The J segment lost 5 bases and the V segment lost 8 bases, leaving 8 bases of the junction unmatched. The CDR3 totals 14 residues. CDR3 sequence reads: CASDRQGINEKLFF. The CDR3 DNA follows: TGTGCCAGCGACAGACAGGGTATAAATGAAAAACTGTTTTTT.

This clonotype was picked up many times. The rearrangement joins TRBV20-1 to TRBJ1-1, with 8 bases aligning to TRBD1. The junction had 14 bases not matched to a gene; V was cut back by 4 bases and J by 4 bases. Per germline, CDR1 DFQATT and CDR2 SNEGSKA (reference sequence). CDR3 length: 16 amino acids. The CDR3 nucleotides are TGCAGTGCTACCCACAGTCAGGACAGGGACGGCACTGAAGCTTTCTTT. Protein: CSATHSQDRDGTEAFF.

The sample holds many counts of this clonotype. This sequence joins TRBV29-1 and TRBJ1-2, with D uncertain. CDR3 length: 12 amino acids. The V end was cut by 4 bases, the J end by 6 bases, with 12 bases between. Germline CDR1 and CDR2: SQVTM and ANQGSEA. This chain's CDR3 is CSVVEGPHGYTF. DNA of the CDR3: TGCAGCGTTGTCGAAGGGCCCCATGGCTACACCTTC.

This chain connects TRBV2 to TRBJ1-4; D perhaps matches TRBD1 (6 bases). The germline CDR1 and CDR2 sequences are SNHLY and FYNNEI. CDR3 length: 16 residues. V was trimmed by 5 bases and J by 2 bases, leaving 15 bases between them. CDR3 DNA sequence: TGTGCCAGCAGTTCTGAGGGGGGCGTTACTAATGAAAAACTGTTTTTT. Translating gives CASSSEGGVTNEKLFF.

V and J are TRBV5-5 and TRBJ1-6; D may be TRBD1 (6 bases). The CDR3 is made up of 17 amino acids. V lost 6 bases and J lost 0, with 16 bases in between. The V gene's germline CDR1 is SGHKS and CDR2 YYEKEE (reference sequence). The CDR3 DNA sequence: TGTGCCAGCACTATTTCAGGGGAAAGCTCCTATAATTCACCCCTCCACTTT. Translated, it gives CASTISGESSYNSPLHF.

This clonotype has at least ten counts. The chain carries TRBV12-3 or TRBV12-4 and TRBJ2-7; no firm D call. V was pared by 6 bases and J by 4 bases, with 19 bases between. This CDR3 contains 15 residues. For the CDR3, the DNA is TGTGCCAGCAGCCTTGACAAGGTGGGCATTTACGAGCAGTACTTC. Its translation: CASSLDKVGIYEQYF.